Shown below are 13 T cell receptor beta chains from a single sample sequenced in a study of blood T cell repertoires in COVID-19. Method: immunoSEQ multiplex PCR; TCRdb's copy keeps in-frame clones and lacks some. The data show roughly 150,000 clones, about four fifths seen once. The material sequenced was peripheral blood. The receptors stem from a human donor with acute or convalescent COVID-19. The donor label of this sample is uncertain.

V and J are TRBV5-4 and TRBJ1-2, with 8 bases lining up with TRBD1. V was pared by 4 bases and J by 4 bases, with 12 bases of the junction left unmatched. The CDR3 length is 16 residues. Per germline, CDR1 SGHNT and CDR2 YYREEE (reference sequence). CDR3 loop: CASSIGQGNSFYGYTF. In DNA form, the CDR3 reads TGTGCCAGCAGCATAGGACAGGGCAACTCCTTCTATGGCTACACCTTC.

The V and J genes are TRBV6-5 and TRBJ1-3, with 8 bases lining up with TRBD1. The CDR3 covers 16 residues. J lost 2 bases, V lost 2 bases, and 5 bases had no gene match. Looked up from germline, CDR1 is MNHEY and CDR2 is SVGAGI. The CDR3 DNA follows: TGTGCCAGCAGTTACGGACAGGGAAGCCCTGGAAACACCATATATTTT. Protein sequence: CASSYGQGSPGNTIYF.

The chain links TRBV4-1 to TRBJ1-3; no definite D call. There are 16 residues in the CDR3. V lost 4 bases, J lost 0 bases, and 13 bases lay in between. Looked up from germline, CDR1 is MGHRA and CDR2 is YSYEKL. CDR3 amino acids: CASSRFFGPSGNTIYF. The CDR3, as DNA: TGCGCCAGCAGCCGCTTCTTTGGCCCCTCTGGAAACACCATATATTTT.

The chain links TRBV20-1 to TRBJ1-5, with D possibly TRBD1 on 5 matching bases. CDR1 is DFQATT and CDR2 is SNEGSKA in the germline V gene (reference sequence). This CDR3 is 14 amino acids long. V lost 3 bases to trimming and J lost 3 bases, with 12 bases between them. In nucleotides, the CDR3 is TGCAGTGCTAGTTCTGACAGAGACAATCAGCCCCAGCATTTT. Amino acid sequence: CSASSDRDNQPQHF.

The rearrangement links TRBV30 to TRBJ2-1, with 7 nucleotides matching TRBD2. CDR1 is GTSNPN, CDR2 SVGIG, per germline (reference sequence). The CDR3 loop spans 13 amino acids. With V trimmed by 3 bases and J by 4 bases, 3 bases remained unmatched. DNA for the CDR3: TGTGCCTGGAGGGGAGGGAGGTACAATGAGCAGTTCTTC. The encoded protein is CAWRGGRYNEQFF.

This clone is a singleton in its sample. The chain combines TRBV6-5 with TRBJ1-1; maybe TRBD1 (6 bases). The germline V gene has CDR1 MNHEY and CDR2 SVGAGI. This CDR3 is built from 15 residues. Trimming left V 7 bases short and J 4 bases short, with 19 bases between. The CDR3 region is CASTREGTGLTEAFF. Written as DNA, the CDR3 is TGTGCCAGCACCAGAGAGGGAACAGGGCTCACTGAAGCTTTCTTT.

This chain connects TRBV11-2 to TRBJ2-5; maybe TRBD2 (5 bases). CDR1 is SGHAT and CDR2 is FQNNGV in the germline V gene. V shed 5 bases and J shed 7 bases, with 14 bases lying between them. This CDR3 contains 13 residues. DNA for the CDR3: TGTGCCAGCAGCCCATTTAGAGAGGGGACCCAGTACTTC. It is translated as CASSPFREGTQYF.

This clone was seen only a few times. The chain recombines TRBV6-5 with TRBJ2-4; a possible D gene is TRBD1 (5 bases). This CDR3 comprises 15 residues. CDR1 MNHEY and CDR2 SVGAGI come from the germline V gene. The ends were cut back, 4 bases at V and 2 bases at J, with 12 bases in the middle. CDR3 amino acids: CASSFPTAPKNIQYF. The CDR3, as DNA: TGTGCCAGCAGTTTCCCGACAGCGCCCAAAAACATTCAGTACTTC.

This clone came up a few times. V and J are TRBV29-1 and TRBJ2-7, with TRBD2 matching over 11 bases. V dropped 7 bases and J dropped 0; count of bases not matched to a gene: 8. This CDR3 is 15 amino acids long. CDR1 and CDR2 from the germline V gene are SQVTM and ANQGSEA. CDR3 in DNA: TGCAGCGCCAGGACGGGACTAGCGGCCTCCTACGAGCAGTACTTC. It translates to CSARTGLAASYEQYF.

The gene calls are TRBV5-1 and TRBJ2-5; D call uncertain. Trimming shortened V by 4 bases and J by 10 bases, and 20 bases separated the two germline ends. Per germline, CDR1 SGHRS and CDR2 YFSETQ. The CDR3 consists of 14 residues. CDR3 residues: CASSPSTDLLDQYF. CDR3 nucleotide sequence: TGCGCCAGCAGCCCCAGTACAGACCTGCTGGACCAGTACTTC. The full variable domain, completed using reference TRBV5-1 and TRBJ2-5, is KAGVTQTPRYLIKTRGQQVTLSCSPISGHRSVSWYQQTPGQGLQFLFEYFSETQRNKGNFPGRFSGRQFSNSRSEMNVSTLELGDSALYLCASSPSTDLLDQYFGPGTRLLVL.

The chain recombines TRBV30 with TRBJ1-2; tentative D call: TRBD1 (6 bases). The germline V gene encodes CDR1 GTSNPN and CDR2 SVGIG (reference sequence). The V end lost 0 bases, the J end lost 0 bases, and 8 bases lay between the germline ends. This CDR3 has 14 residues. CDR3 sequence (DNA): TGTGCCTGGAGTGTACAGGGACCTAACTATGGCTACACCTTC. This encodes CAWSVQGPNYGYTF.

The V gene is TRBV6-6, the J gene TRBJ1-6; 9 nucleotides match TRBD1. This CDR3 is 14 amino acids long. CDR1 MNHNY and CDR2 SVGAGI come from the germline V gene (reference sequence). V gave up 2 bases and J gave up 7 bases; unmatched junction bases: 0. The CDR3 loop reads CASSYDRGNSPLHF. In nucleotides, the CDR3 is TGTGCCAGCAGTTACGACAGGGGGAATTCACCCCTCCACTTT.

V is TRBV2 and J is TRBJ1-5; 8 bases are shared with TRBD1. Germline loops: CDR1 SNHLY, CDR2 FYNNEI. This CDR3 comprises 13 residues. V shed 4 bases, J shed 6 bases, and the junction held 2 bases outside the gene matches. The CDR3 here is CASSGDRFQPQHF. In DNA form, the CDR3 reads TGTGCCAGCAGTGGGGACAGGTTTCAGCCCCAGCATTTT.